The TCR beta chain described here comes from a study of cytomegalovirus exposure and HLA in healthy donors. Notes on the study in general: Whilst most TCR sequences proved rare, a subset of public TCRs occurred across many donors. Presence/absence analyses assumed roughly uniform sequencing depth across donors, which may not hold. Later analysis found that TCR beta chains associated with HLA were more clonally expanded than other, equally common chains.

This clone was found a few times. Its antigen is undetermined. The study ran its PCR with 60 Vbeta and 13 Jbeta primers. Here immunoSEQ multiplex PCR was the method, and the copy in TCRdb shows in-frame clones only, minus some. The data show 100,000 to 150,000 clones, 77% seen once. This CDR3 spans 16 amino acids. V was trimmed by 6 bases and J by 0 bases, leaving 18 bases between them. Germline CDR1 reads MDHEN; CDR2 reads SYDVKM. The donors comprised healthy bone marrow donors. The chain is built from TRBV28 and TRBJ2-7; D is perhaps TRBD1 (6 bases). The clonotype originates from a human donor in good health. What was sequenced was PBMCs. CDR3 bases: TGTGCCAGCAGCCAAGTCTTGGACAGAGTCTCCTACGAGCAGTACTTC. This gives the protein CASSQVLDRVSYEQYF.